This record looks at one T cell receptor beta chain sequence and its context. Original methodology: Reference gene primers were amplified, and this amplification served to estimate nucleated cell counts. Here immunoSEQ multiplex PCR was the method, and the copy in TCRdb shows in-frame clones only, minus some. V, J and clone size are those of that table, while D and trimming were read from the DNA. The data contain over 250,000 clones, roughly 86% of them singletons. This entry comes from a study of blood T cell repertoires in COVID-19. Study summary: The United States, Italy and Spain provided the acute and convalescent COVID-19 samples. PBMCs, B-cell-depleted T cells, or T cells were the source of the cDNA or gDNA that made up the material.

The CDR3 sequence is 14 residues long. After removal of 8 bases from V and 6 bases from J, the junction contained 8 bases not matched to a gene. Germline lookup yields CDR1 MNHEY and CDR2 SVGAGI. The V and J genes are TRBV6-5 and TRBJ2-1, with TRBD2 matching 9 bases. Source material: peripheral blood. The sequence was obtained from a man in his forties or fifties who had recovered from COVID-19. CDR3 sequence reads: CASVRAGGGNEQFF. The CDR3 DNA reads TGTGCCAGCGTTCGGGCGGGAGGGGGCAATGAGCAGTTCTTC.